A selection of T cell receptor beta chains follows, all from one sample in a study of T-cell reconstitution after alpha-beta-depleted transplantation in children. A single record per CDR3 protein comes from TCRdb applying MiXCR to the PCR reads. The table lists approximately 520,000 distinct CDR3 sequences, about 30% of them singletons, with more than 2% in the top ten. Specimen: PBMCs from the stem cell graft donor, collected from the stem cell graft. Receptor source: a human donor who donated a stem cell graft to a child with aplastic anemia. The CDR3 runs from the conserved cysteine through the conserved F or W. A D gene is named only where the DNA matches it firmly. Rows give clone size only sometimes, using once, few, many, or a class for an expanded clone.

CDR3 DNA: TGTGCCAGCTCACAGACTAGCGGGGCCGGGGAGCTGTTTTTT; CDR3 protein: CASSQTSGAGELFF; clone size: few; V gene: TRBV18; J gene: TRBJ2-2; D gene: TRBD2
CDR3 DNA: TGTGCCAGCTCACCGGGCAGTCAAGGCAATCAGCCCCAGCATTTT; CDR3 protein: CASSPGSQGNQPQHF; clone size: few; V gene: TRBV18; J gene: TRBJ1-5; D gene: -
CDR3 DNA: TGTGCCAGCAGCCCCCCGAGCTACAGGGTGGAAGATGAGCAGTTCTTC; CDR3 protein: CASSPPSYRVEDEQFF; clone size: -; V gene: TRBV5-5; J gene: TRBJ2-1; D gene: -
CDR3 DNA: TGTGCCAGCAGCTTGACTAGCGGGAGGGCCGGCACAGATACGCAGTATTTT; CDR3 protein: CASSLTSGRAGTDTQYF; clone size: -; V gene: TRBV7-2; J gene: TRBJ2-3; D gene: TRBD2
CDR3 DNA: TGTGCCATCAGTACCGGGACTAGCGGTACAAGCTCCTACAATGAGCAGTTCTTC; CDR3 protein: CAISTGTSGTSSYNEQFF; clone size: few; V gene: TRBV10-3; J gene: TRBJ2-1; D gene: TRBD2
CDR3 DNA: TGTGCCAGCAGTCAAAGAACAGGGGGAAGATCACCCCTCCACTTT; CDR3 protein: CASSQRTGGRSPLHF; clone size: few; V gene: TRBV28; J gene: TRBJ1-6; D gene: TRBD1
CDR3 DNA: TGTGCCAGCAGTTCACCCCACTCGGGGGACAATGAGCAGTTCTTC; CDR3 protein: CASSSPHSGDNEQFF; clone size: -; V gene: TRBV27; J gene: TRBJ2-1; D gene: -
CDR3 DNA: TGCAGTGCCGGGACTAGCGGGAGCTACGAGCAGTACTTC; CDR3 protein: CSAGTSGSYEQYF; clone size: -; V gene: TRBV20-1; J gene: TRBJ2-7; D gene: TRBD2
CDR3 DNA: TGTGCCAGCAGTCCCCCGTCCGGGACAGGGGTTAGGTGGACTGAAGCTTTCTTT; CDR3 protein: CASSPPSGTGVRWTEAFF; clone size: few; V gene: TRBV28; J gene: TRBJ1-1; D gene: TRBD1
CDR3 DNA: TGCGCCAGCAGCCGGATCTATGAGGAGACCCAGTACTTC; CDR3 protein: CASSRIYEETQYF; clone size: -; V gene: TRBV4-3; J gene: TRBJ2-5; D gene: -
CDR3 DNA: TGTGCCAGCAGCGAATATCTTTTGAGAAGGGCCACGGGGGATACGCAGTATTTT; CDR3 protein: CASSEYLLRRATGDTQYF; clone size: -; V gene: TRBV25-1; J gene: TRBJ2-3; D gene: -
CDR3 DNA: TGCAGTGCTAGAGTTAGGGGACTCATCTTAGATACGCAGTATTTT; CDR3 protein: CSARVRGLILDTQYF; clone size: few; V gene: TRBV20-1; J gene: TRBJ2-3; D gene: -
CDR3 DNA: TGTGCCAGCAGTCCGCCAGGGACGCAGTATTTT; CDR3 protein: CASSPPGTQYF; clone size: -; V gene: TRBV12-3/TRBV12-4; J gene: TRBJ2-3; D gene: -
CDR3 DNA: TGTGCCAGCAGCGTAGTAGCGGGAGGAGGGTACAATGAGCAGTTCTTC; CDR3 protein: CASSVVAGGGYNEQFF; clone size: -; V gene: TRBV9; J gene: TRBJ2-1; D gene: TRBD2
CDR3 DNA: TGTGCCAGCAGCCCCCCCGGACTAGCGGAAAACAATGAGCAGTTCTTC; CDR3 protein: CASSPPGLAENNEQFF; clone size: -; V gene: TRBV7-9; J gene: TRBJ2-1; D gene: TRBD2
CDR3 DNA: TGTGCCAGCAGTACCGGGACCCTTACCTACAATGAGCAGTTCTTC; CDR3 protein: CASSTGTLTYNEQFF; clone size: few; V gene: TRBV27; J gene: TRBJ2-1; D gene: -
CDR3 DNA: TGTGCCAGCAGCTTCGGCGCAGAGACCCAGTACTTC; CDR3 protein: CASSFGAETQYF; clone size: -; V gene: TRBV7-8; J gene: TRBJ2-5; D gene: -
CDR3 DNA: TGTGCCAGCAGACCCAGGACAGGGATCACAGATACGCAGTATTTT; CDR3 protein: CASRPRTGITDTQYF; clone size: -; V gene: TRBV6-2/TRBV6-3; J gene: TRBJ2-3; D gene: TRBD1
CDR3 DNA: TGCAGCGTAGAGGTTTTCGGGCCGGCCTACAATGAGCAGTTCTTC; CDR3 protein: CSVEVFGPAYNEQFF; clone size: -; V gene: TRBV29-1; J gene: TRBJ2-1; D gene: -
CDR3 DNA: TGTGCCAGCTCACCACCATCGGGACAAGGGACTGAAGCTTTCTTT; CDR3 protein: CASSPPSGQGTEAFF; clone size: few; V gene: TRBV18; J gene: TRBJ1-1; D gene: -
CDR3 DNA: TGTGCCAGTAGTATAGCAGGGACTGGGGCCAACGTCCTGACTTTC; CDR3 protein: CASSIAGTGANVLTF; clone size: -; V gene: TRBV19; J gene: TRBJ2-6; D gene: -
CDR3 DNA: TGTGCCAGCAGTTATTTGGCTGATCAGCCCCAGCATTTT; CDR3 protein: CASSYLADQPQHF; clone size: -; V gene: TRBV5-6; J gene: TRBJ1-5; D gene: -
CDR3 DNA: TGTGCCACCAGAAACGTCACCCTTAACTATGGCTACACCTTC; CDR3 protein: CATRNVTLNYGYTF; clone size: -; V gene: TRBV27; J gene: TRBJ1-2; D gene: -
CDR3 DNA: TGCAGCGTTAGTTTTTGGGACGCCGGACCAGATACGCAGTATTTT; CDR3 protein: CSVSFWDAGPDTQYF; clone size: -; V gene: TRBV29-1; J gene: TRBJ2-3; D gene: -
CDR3 DNA: TGTGCCAGTAGTAGGGATAGAGCAGGGGGACGGGAAAAACTGTTTTTT; CDR3 protein: CASSRDRAGGREKLFF; clone size: -; V gene: TRBV19; J gene: TRBJ1-4; D gene: TRBD1
CDR3 DNA: TGTGCCAGCAGTGGGGCACCACAAGAGACCCAGTACTTC; CDR3 protein: CASSGAPQETQYF; clone size: few; V gene: TRBV28; J gene: TRBJ2-5; D gene: -
CDR3 DNA: TGTGCCACCAGTGGAAGCGGCTCCCCAGGCGGGACCCAGTACTTC; CDR3 protein: CATSGSGSPGGTQYF; clone size: few; V gene: TRBV24-1; J gene: TRBJ2-5; D gene: -
CDR3 DNA: TGCGCCAGCAGCCAAGATTTGCGGGACGGTAGCTCCTACAATGAGCAGTTCTTC; CDR3 protein: CASSQDLRDGSSYNEQFF; clone size: -; V gene: TRBV4-3; J gene: TRBJ2-1; D gene: -
CDR3 DNA: TGTGCCAGCACGTCCGGGAACACCGGGGAGCTGTTTTTT; CDR3 protein: CASTSGNTGELFF; clone size: -; V gene: TRBV9; J gene: TRBJ2-2; D gene: -
CDR3 DNA: TGTGCCACCAGCAGGGACCGGGACAGTAGTAGGTCCACCTTC; CDR3 protein: CATSRDRDSSRSTF; clone size: -; V gene: TRBV15; J gene: TRBJ1-2; D gene: TRBD1
CDR3 DNA: TGTGCCAGCAGCTCCGGGACTATCCACAATGAGCAGTTCTTC; CDR3 protein: CASSSGTIHNEQFF; clone size: -; V gene: TRBV5-6; J gene: TRBJ2-1; D gene: TRBD2
CDR3 DNA: TGTGCCAGCAGCTCGGACAGAGAGAGCGAGCAGTACTTC; CDR3 protein: CASSSDRESEQYF; clone size: many; V gene: TRBV7-3; J gene: TRBJ2-7; D gene: -
CDR3 DNA: TGCGCCAGCAGCTTTTATGGCAATGAGCAGTTCTTC; CDR3 protein: CASSFYGNEQFF; clone size: -; V gene: TRBV5-1; J gene: TRBJ2-1; D gene: -
CDR3 DNA: TGTGCCAGCACCTCCTCGGACAGGGCCAACTACAATGAGCAGTTCTTC; CDR3 protein: CASTSSDRANYNEQFF; clone size: few; V gene: TRBV7-2; J gene: TRBJ2-1; D gene: TRBD1
CDR3 DNA: TGTGCCACCAGCAGAAAGCGGGAGGGACTCTACAATGAGCAGTTCTTC; CDR3 protein: CATSRKREGLYNEQFF; clone size: few; V gene: TRBV15; J gene: TRBJ2-1; D gene: TRBD2
CDR3 DNA: TGCGCCAGCAGCAAACGGACAGGGCTCTCTGGAAACACCATATATTTT; CDR3 protein: CASSKRTGLSGNTIYF; clone size: -; V gene: TRBV5-1; J gene: TRBJ1-3; D gene: TRBD1
CDR3 DNA: TGTGCCAGCAGTTTCGTAGCGGGAGATGAAAACATTCAGTACTTC; CDR3 protein: CASSFVAGDENIQYF; clone size: -; V gene: TRBV28; J gene: TRBJ2-4; D gene: TRBD2
CDR3 DNA: TGTGCCAGCAGTTGGGACACTTCCAACTCGGACATTCAGTACTTC; CDR3 protein: CASSWDTSNSDIQYF; clone size: -; V gene: TRBV12-3/TRBV12-4; J gene: TRBJ2-4; D gene: -